This T cell receptor beta chain derives from a study of response to subunit inactivated influenza vaccine. Overall study findings and caveats: T cells newly recruited by each seasonal influenza vaccination are few, the authors suggested.

TCRdb reanalysed the RT-PCR reads using MiXCR and keeps one entry per CDR3 protein. The sample contains about 520,000 distinct CDR3 sequences, approximately 6.9% of which appear only once. The CDR3 loop spans 14 amino acids. The germline V and J ends were trimmed by 5 bases and 4 bases, with 13 bases remaining between them. In this sample, this clonotype turned up a few times. The target antigen is unknown. This TCR derives from a man aged 50 to 69 who received an inactivated influenza vaccine. The gene calls are TRBV12-3 or TRBV12-4 and TRBJ2-3, with D possibly TRBD1 on 6 matching bases. The sample consisted of PBMCs from blood, taken roughly 24 months after vaccination. CDR3 in amino acids: CASSQTGLADTQYF. The CDR3, as DNA: TGTGCCAGCAGTCAAACAGGGTTGGCAGATACGCAGTATTTT.